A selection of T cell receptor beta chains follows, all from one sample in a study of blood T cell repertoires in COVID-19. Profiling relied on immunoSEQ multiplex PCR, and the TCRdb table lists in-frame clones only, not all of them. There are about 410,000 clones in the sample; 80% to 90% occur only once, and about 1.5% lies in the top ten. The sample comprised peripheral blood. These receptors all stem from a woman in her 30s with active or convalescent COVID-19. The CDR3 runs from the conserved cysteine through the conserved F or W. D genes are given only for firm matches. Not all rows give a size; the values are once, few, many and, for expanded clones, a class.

cdr3_aa: CASSVNGGDTQYF; cdr3_nt: TGTGCCAGCAGCGTCAACGGGGGGGATACGCAGTATTTT; j_call: TRBJ2-3; cdr3_length: 13; v_call: TRBV9; clone_size: NA; d_call: TRBD2
cdr3_aa: CASSDLGQETYEQYF; cdr3_nt: TGTGCCAGCAGTGACCTGGGACAGGAAACCTACGAGCAGTACTTC; j_call: TRBJ2-7; cdr3_length: 15; v_call: TRBV6-4; clone_size: NA; d_call: TRBD1
cdr3_aa: CASSLEDTGVYGYTF; cdr3_nt: TGTGCCAGCAGCTTAGAAGACACCGGGGTCTATGGCTACACCTTC; j_call: TRBJ1-2; cdr3_length: 15; v_call: TRBV7-9; clone_size: NA; d_call: NA
cdr3_aa: CASSPIGQPNTEAFF; cdr3_nt: TGTGCCAGCTCACCAATAGGACAGCCGAACACTGAAGCTTTCTTT; j_call: TRBJ1-1; cdr3_length: 15; v_call: TRBV18; clone_size: NA; d_call: NA
cdr3_aa: CASSLADRGWTEAFF; cdr3_nt: TGCGCCAGCAGCTTGGCGGACAGGGGGTGGACTGAAGCTTTCTTT; j_call: TRBJ1-1; cdr3_length: 15; v_call: TRBV5-1; clone_size: few; d_call: TRBD1
cdr3_aa: CASSSRDRGGMYGNEQFF; cdr3_nt: TGTGCCAGCAGCTCGCGCGACAGGGGCGGGATGTATGGCAATGAGCAGTTCTTC; j_call: TRBJ2-1; cdr3_length: 18; v_call: TRBV7-8; clone_size: few; d_call: TRBD1
cdr3_aa: CASSLGLGTDTQYF; cdr3_nt: TGTGCCAGCAGCTTAGGGCTGGGCACAGATACGCAGTATTTT; j_call: TRBJ2-3; cdr3_length: 14; v_call: TRBV7-8; clone_size: once; d_call: NA
cdr3_aa: CASSDSTGGSGYTF; cdr3_nt: TGTGCCAGCAGTGACTCGACAGGCGGGAGTGGCTACACCTTC; j_call: TRBJ1-2; cdr3_length: 14; v_call: TRBV6-4; clone_size: NA; d_call: NA
cdr3_aa: CASSQWLALEETQYF; cdr3_nt: TGTGCCAGCAGCCAATGGCTAGCTCTAGAAGAGACCCAGTACTTC; j_call: TRBJ2-5; cdr3_length: 15; v_call: TRBV3-1/TRBV3-2; clone_size: few; d_call: NA
cdr3_aa: CASTETGGIQPQHF; cdr3_nt: TGTGCCAGTACCGAGACAGGGGGCATTCAGCCCCAGCATTTT; j_call: TRBJ1-5; cdr3_length: 14; v_call: TRBV19; clone_size: NA; d_call: TRBD1